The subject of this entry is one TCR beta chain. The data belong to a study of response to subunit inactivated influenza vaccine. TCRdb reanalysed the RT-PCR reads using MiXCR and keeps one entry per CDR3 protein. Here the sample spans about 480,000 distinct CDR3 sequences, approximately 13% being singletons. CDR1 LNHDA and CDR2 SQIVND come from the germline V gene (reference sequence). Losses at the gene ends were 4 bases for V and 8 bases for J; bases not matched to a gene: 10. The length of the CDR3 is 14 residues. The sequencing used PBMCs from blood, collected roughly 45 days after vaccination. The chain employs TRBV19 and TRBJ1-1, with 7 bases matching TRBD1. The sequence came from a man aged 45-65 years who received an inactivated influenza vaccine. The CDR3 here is CASSKPRDRREAFF. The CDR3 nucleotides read TGTGCCAGTAGTAAACCACGGGACAGAAGAGAAGCTTTCTTT.